Given below is one TCR beta chain in context. At one of its ends the junction is not consistent with the germline gene, which may arise from a read error. The data derive from a study of T cells in localized non-small cell lung cancer. TCRdb keeps only in-frame clones here, not all; method: immunoSEQ multiplex PCR. The table lists roughly 9,600 clones, roughly 87% of them singletons, with roughly 16% in the top ten. The CDR3 is made up of 15 amino acids. Germline assignment: CDR1 SSHAT and CDR2 FNYEAQ (reference sequence). The chain has TRBV7-7 and TRBJ2-2; 8 bases are shared with TRBD2. Sequenced here: peripheral blood, sampled before any cancer treatment. The clonotype was recovered from a male donor older than 55 with stage III squamous cell lung carcinoma. The CDR3 DNA reads TGTGCTAGCAGCTTATCCAGCGGGGGCATCGGGGAGCTGTTTTTT. As protein: CASSLSSGGIGELFF. Full variable domain (remainder filled in from reference TRBV7-7 and TRBJ2-2): GAGVSQSPRYKVTKRGQDVTLRCDPISSHATLYWYQQALGQGPEFLTYFNYEAQPDKSGLPSDRFSAERPEGSISTLTIQRTEQRDSAMYRCASSLSSGGIGELFFGEGSRLTVL.